This T cell receptor beta chain was identified during a study of CD8 T cells in ankylosing spondylitis. Broader study findings: Made up of about eight highly homologous variants, a TCR beta motif appeared characteristic of ankylosing spondylitis blood.

V lost 6 bases, J lost 5 bases, and 10 bases lay in between. The V gene's germline CDR1 is SQVTM and CDR2 ANQGSEA. The CDR3 has 11 residues. TCRdb ran MiXCR on the 5' RACE reads and lists one entry per CDR3 protein. The sample includes hundreds of thousands of distinct CDR3 sequences, 12% seen only once; the top ten take less than 0.65%. This clonotype showed up many times. No antigen is known for it. This chain connects TRBV29-1 to TRBJ1-2; D unresolved. The source material was blood, either unsorted or a sorted T cell fraction (not recorded which). The TCR originated in a male donor with ankylosing spondylitis. The CDR3 is CSVADRYGYTF. The CDR3 bases are TGCAGCGTCGCGGACCGTTATGGCTACACCTTC.